This TCR beta chain was sequenced during a study of cytotoxic CD8 clonotypes in ibrutinib-treated CLL. TCRdb keeps only in-frame clones here, not all; method: immunoSEQ multiplex PCR. The sample has a few hundred thousand clones, roughly 70% seen once. The germline gives CDR1 SGHRS, CDR2 YFSETQ. V lost 0 bases to trimming and J lost 6 bases, with 4 bases between them. The CDR3 contains 13 residues. V is TRBV5-1 and J is TRBJ1-6; D unresolved. This receptor was identified in a human donor with chronic lymphocytic leukemia. The specimen comprised PBMCs, sampled after 36 months of ibrutinib treatment. CDR3 in amino acids: CASSLDGNSPLHF. The CDR3 DNA follows: TGCGCCAGCAGCTTGGACGGTAATTCACCCCTCCACTTT.